This TCR beta chain was sequenced in a study of regulatory T cells in long-lasting Graves disease. Points from the study as a whole: The small sample size may have reduced accuracy. Researchers examined only peripheral blood and not thyroid tissue. Newly diagnosed Graves' patients exceeded persistent ones in TCR diversity.

The table lists this clonotype with a few counts. Its antigen is unidentified. An end of the junction differs from the germline gene, which may be a read error. Time point here: persistent/refractory GD, antithyroid drugs over 5 years with positive TRAb. PBMC-extracted RNA yielded the TCR library. Library construction for TCR beta used iRepertoire HTBI primers and Arm-PCR of CDR3 regions. TCRdb used MiXCR to reprocess the multiplex PCR reads, holding one entry per CDR3 protein. The table lists about 470,000 distinct CDR3 sequences, around 20% of them singletons. This sequence was found in a female donor with Graves disease. This specimen was peripheral blood mononuclear cells (PBMCs), taken when the disease was refractory, from a patient treated with antithyroid drugs.

The CDR3 loop reads CASSSNAGYTGEPFF. CDR3 in DNA: TGTGCCAGCAGTTCAAACGCTGGTTACACCGGGGAGCCGTTTTTT. V and J are TRBV28 and TRBJ2-2; D is perhaps TRBD2 (5 bases). The germline gives CDR1 MDHEN, CDR2 SYDVKM. This CDR3 contains 15 residues.